This T cell receptor (beta chain) stems from a study of blood T cells in healthy people across ages. A sample-barcoded 5' primer and a J-beta primer mix were used in a second PCR of about 7 to 11 cycles. TCRdb re-derived calls from the 5' RACE reads in MiXCR, one entry per CDR3 protein. Among 1 million to 1.2 million distinct CDR3 sequences listed, about two fifths were seen once. This clonotype was detected once. CDR3 size: 19 residues. Germline V lookup: CDR1 SGHDN, CDR2 FVKESK. Germline trimming cut 0 bases from V and 7 bases from J; bases unmatched to any gene: 18. Donors gave 8.5 to 10 milliliters of peripheral blood apiece.

The sequence was collected from a young man in good health. The V call is TRBV14, the J call TRBJ1-2; 9 positions agree with TRBD1. Sequencing used blood. DNA for the CDR3: TGTGCCAGCAGCCAAGACGATGTAGCCTGGGACAGGGAGATGGGTGGCTACACCTTC. This translates into CASSQDDVAWDREMGGYTF.